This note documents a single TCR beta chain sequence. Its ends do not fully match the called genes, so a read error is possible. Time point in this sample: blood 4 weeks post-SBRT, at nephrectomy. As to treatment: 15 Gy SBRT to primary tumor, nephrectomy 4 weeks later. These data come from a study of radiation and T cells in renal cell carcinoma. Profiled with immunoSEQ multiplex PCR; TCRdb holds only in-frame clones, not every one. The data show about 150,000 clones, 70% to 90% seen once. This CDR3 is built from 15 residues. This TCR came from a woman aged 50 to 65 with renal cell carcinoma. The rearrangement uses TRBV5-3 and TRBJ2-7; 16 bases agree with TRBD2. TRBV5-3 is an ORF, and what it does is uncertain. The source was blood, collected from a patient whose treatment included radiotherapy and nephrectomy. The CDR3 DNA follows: TGTGCCAGCAGCTTGGGACTAGCGGGGGGGTACGAGCAGTACTTC. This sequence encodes CASSLGLAGGYEQYF.